The clone carrying this T cell receptor (beta chain) has a handful of counts. The data stem from a study of blood T cells in healthy people across ages. For the second PCR, which ran for roughly 7 to 11 cycles, a sample-barcoded 5' primer and a J-beta primer mix were used. TCRdb itself ran the 5' RACE reads through MiXCR, one entry per CDR3 protein. The table shows 750,000 to 950,000 distinct CDR3 sequences, with roughly 28% occurring only once. The CDR3 covers 19 residues. Germline values: CDR1 SGHTA, CDR2 FQGNSA. V lost 5 bases to trimming and J lost 3 bases, with 26 bases between them. The same specimen was also included in a second study, on T cells of mothers and their children. That source reports: Sequencing returned over 9 million TCR beta CDR3 reads per mother and about 3 million per child.

This receptor was taken from a woman aged 40 to 49 in good health. The sample taken for sequencing was blood. This chain connects TRBV7-2 to TRBJ2-1; perhaps D is TRBD1 or TRBD2 (6 bases each). The CDR3 nucleotides read TGTGCCAGCAGCCGACAAGTGGGGGGACAACGGAAAGTCTACAATGAGCAGTTCTTC. Amino acid sequence: CASSRQVGGQRKVYNEQFF.